Below are 6 T cell receptor beta chains sequenced from a single sample in a study of blood T cell repertoires in COVID-19. The repertoire was sequenced with immunoSEQ multiplex PCR; TCRdb's copy has only in-frame clones and lacks some. The sample records 230,000 or so clones, about 88% being singletons. The sample taken for sequencing was peripheral blood. The origin of the receptors is a woman in her forties who had recovered from COVID-19.

The CDR3 spells CASGGERANTGELFF. The CDR3 DNA reads as TGTGCCAGCGGGGGGGAGCGCGCGAACACCGGGGAGCTGTTTTTT. The chain employs TRBV6-6 and TRBJ2-2; TRBD2 agrees at 7 bases. Losses at the gene ends were 8 bases for V and 0 bases for J; bases not matched to a gene: 6. Looked up from germline, CDR1 is MNHNY and CDR2 is SVGAGI (reference sequence). This CDR3 contains 15 residues.

The chain carries TRBV7-9 and TRBJ2-3; TRBD2 matches at 12 bases. This CDR3 is built from 15 residues. Trimming cost V 8 bases and J 5 bases; bases outside gene matches: 8. Germline V gene lookup returns CDR1 SEHNR and CDR2 FQNEAQ (reference sequence). This chain's CDR3 is CASGRLAGAGDTQYF. The CDR3 nucleotides are TGTGCCAGCGGACGACTAGCGGGGGCTGGAGATACGCAGTATTTT.

The CDR3 loop reads CASSFNVPTGNQETQYF. Written as DNA, the CDR3 is TGTGCCAGCAGCTTTAACGTGCCAACAGGGAATCAAGAGACCCAGTACTTC. The chain is built from TRBV11-2 and TRBJ2-5, with TRBD1 as a possible D gene (6 bases). The CDR3 has 17 amino acids. CDR1 SGHAT and CDR2 FQNNGV come from the germline V gene. V gave up 3 bases and J gave up 2 bases, with 19 bases separating them.

This clone was found once. The rearrangement uses TRBV7-9 and TRBJ2-1; TRBD2 matches at 8 bases. Looked up from germline, CDR1 is SEHNR and CDR2 is FQNEAQ (reference sequence). This CDR3 region has 15 residues. V shed 4 bases and J 2 bases; nucleotides not matched to a gene: 4. DNA of the CDR3: TGTGCCAGCAGCTCTAGCGGGTCTGCCTACAATGAGCAGTTCTTC. Translation gives CASSSSGSAYNEQFF.

The chain links TRBV29-1 to TRBJ1-1; D call uncertain. This CDR3 region has 13 residues. CDR1 is SQVTM, CDR2 ANQGSEA, per germline. V gave up 2 bases and J gave up 1 base, with 8 bases separating them. The CDR3 here is CSVELGRNTEAFF. Here the CDR3 DNA reads TGCAGCGTTGAATTGGGGAGGAACACTGAAGCTTTCTTT.

The chain recombines TRBV10-3 with TRBJ2-7; tentatively, D is TRBD1 (5 bases). This CDR3 is 12 amino acids long. The V and J ends lost 3 bases and 5 bases respectively, with 8 bases between them. Germline V gene data show CDR1 as ENHRY and CDR2 as SYGVKD. CDR3 in DNA: TGTGCCATCAGTGACAGGGCACACGAGCAGTACTTC. Translated, it gives CAISDRAHEQYF.